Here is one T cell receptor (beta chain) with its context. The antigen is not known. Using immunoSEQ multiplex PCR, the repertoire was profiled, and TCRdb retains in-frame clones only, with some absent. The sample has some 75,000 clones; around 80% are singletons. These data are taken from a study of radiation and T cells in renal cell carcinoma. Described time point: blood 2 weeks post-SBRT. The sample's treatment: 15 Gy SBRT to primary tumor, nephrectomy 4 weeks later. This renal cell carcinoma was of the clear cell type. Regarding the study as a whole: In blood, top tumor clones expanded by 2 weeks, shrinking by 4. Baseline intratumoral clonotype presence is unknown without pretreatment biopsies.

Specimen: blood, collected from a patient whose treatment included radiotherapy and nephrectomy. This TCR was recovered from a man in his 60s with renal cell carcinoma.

This CDR3 reads CASSLAGSSTGELFF. CDR3 bases: TGTGCCAGCAGCTTAGCAGGGAGTAGTACCGGGGAGCTGTTTTTT. The rearrangement links TRBV7-9 to TRBJ2-2; D possibly corresponds to TRBD2 (5 bases). V shed 0 bases and J shed 5 bases, with 10 bases lying between them. CDR1 is SEHNR, CDR2 FQNEAQ, per germline (reference sequence). This CDR3 has 15 amino acids.